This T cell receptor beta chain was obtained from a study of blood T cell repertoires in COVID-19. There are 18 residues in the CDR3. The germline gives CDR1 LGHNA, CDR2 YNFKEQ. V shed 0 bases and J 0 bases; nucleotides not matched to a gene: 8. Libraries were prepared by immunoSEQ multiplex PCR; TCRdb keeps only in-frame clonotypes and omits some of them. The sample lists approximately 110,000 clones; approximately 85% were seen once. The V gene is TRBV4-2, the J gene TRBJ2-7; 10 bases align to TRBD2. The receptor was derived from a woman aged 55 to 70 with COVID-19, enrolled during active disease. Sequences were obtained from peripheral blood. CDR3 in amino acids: CASSQDKTSGYTSYEQYF. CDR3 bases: TGTGCCAGCAGCCAAGATAAGACTAGCGGGTACACCTCCTACGAGCAGTACTTC.